These 27 T cell receptor beta chains originate from one sample sequenced in a study of T cells in Graves' hyperthyroidism and ophthalmopathy. Amplified TCR beta CDR3 regions came from RNA transcripts. A set of HTBI primers served as the primers for a first-round RT-PCR of the TCR CDR3. TCRdb used MiXCR to reprocess the multiplex PCR reads, holding one entry per CDR3 protein. The sample consists of about 400,000 distinct CDR3 sequences, approximately 14% of them appearing once. Sequences were obtained from blood. Receptor source: a woman aged 55-69 years with Graves' ophthalmopathy.

The sample holds many counts of this clonotype. The chain employs TRBV5-1 and TRBJ2-6, with D possibly matching TRBD1 (6 bases). This CDR3 region has 17 residues. Germline CDR1 SGHRS, CDR2 YFSETQ. Trimming cost V 2 bases and J 0 bases, with 12 bases left between them. The CDR3 sequence is CASSLMTGVSGANVLTF. The DNA for the CDR3 is TGCGCCAGCAGCTTAATGACAGGAGTCTCTGGGGCCAACGTCCTGACTTTC.

This clonotype was recorded at least ten times. The chain is built from TRBV5-1 and TRBJ2-3; 9 bases fit TRBD2. Germline values: CDR1 SGHRS, CDR2 YFSETQ. V gave up 3 bases and J gave up 1 base; unmatched junction bases: 0. The CDR3 is 14 residues long. Written as DNA, the CDR3 is TGCGCCAGCAGCTGGACTAGCGGCACAGATACGCAGTATTTT. Residues: CASSWTSGTDTQYF.

This clonotype turned up a few times. A clone one base away is much larger, so this may be a read error. The CDR3 DNA is TGCGCCAGCGGCCACCAGCAGGCGATACAAGAGACCCAGTACTTC. As protein: CASGHQQAIQETQYF. V usage is TRBV5-1 and J usage is TRBJ2-5, with D hard to call. Germline CDR1 and CDR2: SGHRS and YFSETQ. Between the trimmed V and J ends, which lost 7 bases and 2 bases, there was a span of 18 bases. This CDR3 is built from 15 residues.

This clonotype was recorded a few times. The rearrangement links TRBV6-1 to TRBJ1-5; D might be TRBD1 (5 bases). Trimming left V 6 bases short and J 3 bases short, with 15 bases between. Germline V gene sequence: CDR1 MNHNS, CDR2 SASEGT. The CDR3 has 15 amino acids. The CDR3 here is CASRLGVQANQPQHF. DNA of the CDR3: TGTGCCAGCAGATTAGGGGTTCAGGCCAATCAGCCCCAGCATTTT.

This clonotype was counted at least ten times. The chain carries TRBV3-1 and TRBJ2-3, with TRBD1 identical over 7 bases. V lost 5 bases and J lost 0; bases outside the gene matches: 5. Germline V gene data show CDR1 as LGHDT and CDR2 as YNNKEL (reference sequence). This CDR3 comprises 15 residues. CDR3 sequence reads: CASSYGTDSTDTQYF. The CDR3 DNA follows: TGTGCCAGCAGCTATGGGACAGATAGCACAGATACGCAGTATTTT.

This clonotype was seen many times. The J gene is TRBJ2-3, the V gene TRBV29-1; D uncertain. The germline V gene encodes CDR1 SQVTM and CDR2 ANQGSEA. Trimming shortened V by 2 bases and J by 1 base, and 7 bases separated the two germline ends. The CDR3 extends over 13 amino acids. DNA of the CDR3: TGCAGCGTTGAACAAGATCGCACAGATACGCAGTATTTT. This encodes CSVEQDRTDTQYF.

This clonotype was observed many times. The chain carries TRBV5-1 and TRBJ2-1; 7 bases fit TRBD2. In germline, CDR1 is SGHRS, CDR2 YFSETQ. There are 15 residues in the CDR3. The junction had 11 bases not matched to a gene; V was cut back by 3 bases and J by 8 bases. DNA for the CDR3: TGCGCCAGCAGCTGGGGAGGGACTGAGGGGTATGAGCAGTTCTTC. Protein: CASSWGGTEGYEQFF.

In DNA, the CDR3 is TGCGCCAGCAGCCGGCGGGGACAGGAGGTGACTAGCGGGAGGGGGACCGGGGAGCTGTTTTTT. Protein product: CASSRRGQEVTSGRGTGELFF. The chain couples TRBV4-1 to TRBJ2-2; 14 bases map to TRBD2. Germline CDR1 is MGHRA and CDR2 is YSYEKL. The CDR3 contains 21 residues. V lost 4 bases, J lost 5 bases, and 18 bases stayed unmatched.

This clonotype was counted between two and nine times. V usage is TRBV6-5 and J usage is TRBJ1-1; no definite D call. In germline, CDR1 is MNHEY, CDR2 SVGAGI. Between the trimmed V and J ends, which lost 1 base and 4 bases, there was a span of 10 bases. The CDR3 runs to 14 residues. The CDR3 sequence is CASSYYGDGTEAFF. In DNA form, the CDR3 reads TGTGCCAGCAGTTACTACGGGGATGGCACTGAAGCTTTCTTT.

This clonotype was counted many times. The V and J genes are TRBV13 and TRBJ2-7, with a tentative D call TRBD2 (5 bases). Trimming removed 10 bases at V and 1 base at J, with 20 bases between. This CDR3 is 15 amino acids long. In germline, CDR1 is PRHDT, CDR2 FYEKMQ (reference sequence). Here the CDR3 reads CATERSVASSYEQYF. The CDR3 DNA is TGTGCCACCGAACGTTCGGTAGCGTCATCCTACGAGCAGTACTTC. The full variable domain, completed using reference TRBV13 and TRBJ2-7, is AAGVIQSPRHLIKEKRETATLKCYPIPRHDTVYWYQQGPGQDPQFLISFYEKMQSDKGSIPDRFSAQQFSDYHSELNMSSLELGDSALYFCATERSVASSYEQYFGPGTRLTVT.

The V and J genes are TRBV19 and TRBJ1-1; no reliable D call. CDR3 length equals 14 residues. Germline V lookup: CDR1 LNHDA, CDR2 SQIVND (reference sequence). Trimming took 8 bases from V and 3 from J, leaving 16 bases between them. The CDR3 nucleotides are TGTGCCAGTTTGGACGTCACGGGTGACACTGAAGCTTTCTTT. It translates to CASLDVTGDTEAFF.

This clonotype has ten or more counts. The chain joins TRBV7-9 to TRBJ2-7, with TRBD2 matching 7 bases. CDR3 length equals 15 residues. Germline V CDR1 and CDR2: SEHNR, FQNEAQ (reference sequence). V lost 5 bases to trimming and J lost 2 bases; unmatched junction nucleotides: 9. CDR3 amino acids: CASSLAGGGAYEQYF. The DNA of the CDR3 is TGTGCCAGCAGCCTCGCGGGTGGGGGGGCCTACGAGCAGTACTTC.

A remark on this clonotype: The junction departs from the called germline gene at one end, perhaps through a read error. J is TRBJ2-2 and V is TRBV30, with D possibly TRBD2 on 5 matching bases. This CDR3 comprises 13 residues. CDR1 is GTSNPN, CDR2 SVGIG, per germline (reference sequence). The DNA for the CDR3 is TGTGCCCGGAAAGGCTACTTCACCGGGGAGCTGCTTTTT. It translates to CARKGYFTGELLF.

Turning to this clonotype: The CDR3 does not end in the conserved phenylalanine or tryptophan, so this is likely a read error. The chain carries TRBV7-9 and TRBJ2-3; possibly TRBD2 for D (5 bases). CDR1 is SEHNR and CDR2 is FQNEAQ in the germline V gene (reference sequence). The V end lost 1 base, the J end lost 4 bases, and 12 bases lay between the germline ends. CDR3 length equals 15 residues. CDR3 sequence reads: CASSLVVGVADTQYL. The DNA for the CDR3 is TGTGCCAGCAGCTTAGTGGTGGGAGTGGCAGATACGCAGTATCTT.

There are many counts of this clonotype. The gene calls are TRBV30 and TRBJ2-1; 9 bases are shared with TRBD2. Germline V lookup: CDR1 GTSNPN, CDR2 SVGIG (reference sequence). CDR3 length: 13 amino acids. V was clipped by 5 bases and J by 6 bases; unmatched bases: 5. CDR3: CAWEGREGNEQFF. The CDR3 coding sequence is TGTGCCTGGGAGGGGCGGGAGGGCAATGAGCAGTTCTTC.

Of note for this clonotype: Possible read error: a much larger clone is one base away. The J gene is TRBJ2-1, the V gene TRBV11-3, with TRBD1 matching over 7 bases. Trimming cost V 5 bases and J 5 bases; bases outside gene matches: 6. The germline CDR1 and CDR2 sequences are SGHNT and YENEEA. The CDR3 runs 14 residues. The CDR3 sequence is CASSAGTENNEQFF. The DNA for the CDR3 is TGTGCCAGCAGCGCCGGGACAGAGAACAATGAGCAGTTCTTC.

The chain joins TRBV3-1 to TRBJ2-1; the match to TRBD2 covers 14 bases. The CDR3 runs 19 residues. Trimming at V came to 3 bases and at J to 0 bases, leaving 7 bases not matched to a gene. From germline, CDR1 is LGHDT and CDR2 YNNKEL (reference sequence). CDR3 coding DNA: TGTGCCAGCAGCCATTACCTGGGGACTAGCGGGAGCTCCTACAATGAGCAGTTCTTC. Translated, it gives CASSHYLGTSGSSYNEQFF.

This clonotype was counted a few times. The chain links TRBV4-1 to TRBJ2-1; tentatively, D is TRBD2 (6 bases). This CDR3 has 16 amino acids. The V end was cut by 0 bases, the J end by 1 base, with 10 bases between. Germline V lookup: CDR1 MGHRA, CDR2 YSYEKL. Written as DNA, the CDR3 is TGCGCCAGCAGCCAAGATTGGAGGGGATCCTACAATGAGCAGTTCTTC. Residues: CASSQDWRGSYNEQFF.

The chain joins TRBV14 to TRBJ2-1; tentatively, D is TRBD2 (6 bases). Germline CDR1 reads SGHDN; CDR2 reads FVKESK. V was cut by 3 bases and J by 0 bases, with 15 bases left in between. There are 17 residues in the CDR3. CDR3 in DNA: TGTGCCAGCAGCCATCGGGTCGGGGGAAGCTCCTACAATGAGCAGTTCTTC. Translated, it gives CASSHRVGGSSYNEQFF.

This clonotype has only a few counts. The chain combines TRBV6-1 with TRBJ2-1, with TRBD1 matching over 10 bases. This CDR3 is built from 16 residues. The V gene end was trimmed by 4 bases and the J gene end by 5 bases; junction bases not matched to a gene: 8. Germline CDR1 MNHNS, CDR2 SASEGT. DNA for the CDR3: TGTGCCAGCAGTGGGTTGCCCGGGACAGGGGACAATGAGCAGTTCTTC. It translates to CASSGLPGTGDNEQFF.

This clonotype was counted ten times or more. Compared with germline, one end of the junction differs, possibly owing to a read error. This chain uses TRBV11-2 with TRBJ2-3; 8 bases agree with TRBD2. Germline V gene sequence: CDR1 SGHAT, CDR2 FQNNGV. CDR3 length: 14 amino acids. This CDR3 reads CASSFGGDTGTQYF. The CDR3 bases are TGTGCCAGCAGCTTCGGGGGGGACACAGGTACGCAGTATTTT.

This clonotype has ten or more counts. The V gene is TRBV2, the J gene TRBJ2-2; 9 positions agree with TRBD2. There are 15 residues in the CDR3. With V trimmed by 0 bases and J by 7 bases, 3 bases remained unmatched. Germline CDR1 and CDR2: SNHLY and FYNNEI. CDR3 DNA: TGTGCCAGCAGTGAAGCGGGACTAGCATACGGGGAGCTGTTTTTT. Translated, it gives CASSEAGLAYGELFF.

This clonotype was seen at least ten times. This rearrangement joins TRBV7-9 to TRBJ2-7; the match to TRBD2 covers 9 bases. Germline trimming cut 5 bases from V and 3 bases from J; bases unmatched to any gene: 5. The CDR3 consists of 14 residues. Germline CDR1 reads SEHNR; CDR2 reads FQNEAQ (reference sequence). CDR3 DNA: TGTGCCAGCAGCCGACTAGCGGAGAGCTACGAGCAGTACTTC. Its protein is CASSRLAESYEQYF.

There are many counts of this clonotype. The chain links TRBV3-1 to TRBJ2-7, with no clear D. V was clipped by 1 base and J by 1 base, with 8 bases between them. Germline V gives CDR1 LGHDT, CDR2 YNNKEL (reference sequence). The CDR3 loop spans 14 amino acids. Here the CDR3 reads CASSQARQSYEQYF. The CDR3 DNA reads as TGTGCCAGCAGCCAAGCGAGACAATCCTACGAGCAGTACTTC.

This clonotype appeared many times. The genes are TRBV7-2 and TRBJ2-1; 11 positions match TRBD2. The germline V gene has CDR1 SGHTA and CDR2 FQGNSA. V lost 6 bases and J lost 5; bases outside the gene matches: 9. This CDR3 is 16 amino acids long. The DNA for the CDR3 is TGTGCCAGCAGTCGTACTAGCGGGAGTTACAACAATGAGCAGTTCTTC. Protein sequence: CASSRTSGSYNNEQFF. Based on the CDR3 plus reference TRBV7-2 and TRBJ2-1, the full variable domain is GAGVSQSPSNKVTEKGKDVELRCDPISGHTALYWYRQSLGQGLEFLIYFQGNSAPDKSGLPSDRFSAERTGGSVSTLTIQRTQQEDSAVYLCASSRTSGSYNNEQFFGPGTRLTVL.

This clonotype occurred many times. This chain links TRBV12-3 or TRBV12-4 with TRBJ2-7, with 11 bases aligning to TRBD2. J was trimmed by 5 bases and V by 6 bases; bases with no gene match: 6. The CDR3 length is 14 residues. Written as DNA, the CDR3 is TGTGCCAGCAGAAATAGCGGGAGGGCCCACGAGCAGTACTTC. This gives the protein CASRNSGRAHEQYF.

This clonotype appeared a few times. V is TRBV12-3 or TRBV12-4 and J is TRBJ2-3; D ambiguous. Trimming removed 6 bases at V and 0 bases at J, with 7 bases between. This CDR3 is 13 amino acids long. As DNA, the CDR3 is TGTGCCAGCAGATCGCCGAGCACAGATACGCAGTATTTT. It is translated as CASRSPSTDTQYF.